Listed below are T cell receptor beta chains from one sample, sequenced in a study of blood T cell repertoires in COVID-19. Some clones are missing from TCRdb's copy, which holds only in-frame ones; the method was immunoSEQ multiplex PCR. The top ten hold about 6.1% of the sample, which has 40,000 to 55,000 clones, approximately 82% seen once. The sequencing input was PBMCs or T cells enriched from blood (not recorded which). These receptors were obtained from a woman aged 45 to 65 with acute COVID-19. The conserved cysteine and the conserved F or W are not part of the CDR3 here. Fields, in order: J gene, V gene, CDR3 protein.

TRBJ2-1 | TRBV24-1 | ATTPTWAGDYEQF
TRBJ1-5 | TRBV28 | ASSSPGQGGNQPQH
TRBJ1-2 | TRBV20-1 | SAALAGGYT
TRBJ2-7 | TRBV19 | ASSIDRDRLTSSYEQY
TRBJ2-5 | TRBV9 | ASSESGAGGLETQY
TRBJ2-5 | TRBV7-3 | ASSSQGGETQY
TRBJ2-7 | TRBV24-1 | AQQGGLYEQY
TRBJ1-1 | TRBV5-5 | ASSSLQGAYTEAF
TRBJ1-1 | TRBV6-6 | ASSPLGQGARMNTEAF
TRBJ2-5 | TRBV28 | ASSVAGAGFVQETQY
TRBJ2-3 | TRBV5-5 | ASSLVFSGGPDTQY
TRBJ2-2 | TRBV6-5 | ATAARLARGELF
TRBJ2-2 | TRBV5-1 | ASSLPRGSRELF
TRBJ2-5 | TRBV11-2 | ASSSTWGGVETQY
TRBJ1-2 | TRBV24-1 | ATSEQGGGYT
TRBJ2-3 | TRBV5-1 | ASSLRLTSGGAGDTQY
TRBJ1-1 | TRBV7-9 | ATHRGNTEAF
TRBJ1-4 | TRBV5-1 | ASSLATGLANEKLF
TRBJ2-3 | TRBV5-1 | ASSLTGASTDTQY
TRBJ2-7 | TRBV6-5 | ASSAGGVGSYEQY
TRBJ2-1 | TRBV3-1/TRBV3-2 | ASSQSPRTYNEQF
TRBJ1-2 | TRBV3-1/TRBV3-2 | ASSLTVNYGYT
TRBJ2-3 | TRBV3-1/TRBV3-2 | ASSQRGDTDTQY
TRBJ1-2 | TRBV29-1 | SVEEQGYGYT
TRBJ1-5 | TRBV30 | AWSVQGGSGGNQPQH
TRBJ2-7 | TRBV13 | ASSPSSGGPQY
TRBJ1-2 | TRBV30 | AWRVLGTGGHYGYT
TRBJ1-2 | TRBV6-5 | ASSKQGLGYT
TRBJ2-3 | TRBV9 | ASSVSIGGSGGRTDTQY
TRBJ1-1 | TRBV6-5 | ASSYFTGFTVSEAF
TRBJ2-4 | TRBV23-1 | ASSHFAAIPIAKNIQY
TRBJ2-1 | TRBV28 | ASSFGTASSSEQF
TRBJ1-2 | TRBV29-1 | SVVGQEIYGYT
TRBJ1-5 | TRBV18 | ASSPEGAMSNQPQH
TRBJ1-1 | TRBV29-1 | SVSRGGGITEAF
TRBJ1-1 | TRBV13 | ASSFRGGTEAF
TRBJ1-2 | TRBV19 | ASSRGMGQGGGYT
TRBJ2-1 | TRBV12-3/TRBV12-4 | ASSRGFEQF
TRBJ1-2 | TRBV30 | AWGRQGAQGYT
TRBJ1-1 | TRBV6-5 | ASSTLQGARTEAF
TRBJ1-6 | TRBV12-5 | ASGLLRDRGNSPLH
TRBJ2-1 | TRBV3-1/TRBV3-2 | ASSRGGIEQF
TRBJ2-7 | TRBV27 | ASSGGQGSYEQY
TRBJ1-1 | TRBV6-5 | ASTRQQNTEAF
TRBJ2-3 | TRBV5-1 | ASSLASQGRTDTQY
TRBJ1-1 | TRBV7-6 | ASSLVGRAEAF
TRBJ2-2 | TRBV5-1 | ASMGSGGPSTGELF
TRBJ2-5 | TRBV6-6 | ASSRAGGHQETQY
TRBJ1-5 | TRBV19 | ASSIRGRGFYGNQPQH
TRBJ1-3 | TRBV6-5 | ASSRDRVRDTIY
TRBJ2-7 | TRBV11-2 | ASSLVAGTGQY
TRBJ2-3 | TRBV4-2 | ASSQEKLAGGRDTQY
TRBJ2-1 | TRBV18 | ASSVLPQEPGQGYNEQF